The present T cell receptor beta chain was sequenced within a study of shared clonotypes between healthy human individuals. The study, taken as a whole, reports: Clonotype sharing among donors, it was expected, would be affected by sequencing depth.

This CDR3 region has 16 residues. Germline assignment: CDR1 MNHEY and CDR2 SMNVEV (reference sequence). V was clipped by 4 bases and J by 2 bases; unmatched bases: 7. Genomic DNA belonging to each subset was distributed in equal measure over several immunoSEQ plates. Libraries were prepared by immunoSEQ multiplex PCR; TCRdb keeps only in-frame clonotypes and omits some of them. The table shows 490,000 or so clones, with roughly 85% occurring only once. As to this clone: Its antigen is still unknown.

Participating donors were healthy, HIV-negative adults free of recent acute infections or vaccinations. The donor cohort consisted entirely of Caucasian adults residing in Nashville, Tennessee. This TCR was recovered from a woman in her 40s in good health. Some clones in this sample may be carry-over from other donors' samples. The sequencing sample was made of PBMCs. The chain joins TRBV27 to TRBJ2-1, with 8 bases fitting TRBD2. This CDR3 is CASSWAGGPAYNEQFF. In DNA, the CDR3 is TGTGCCAGCAGTTGGGCGGGAGGCCCGGCCTACAATGAGCAGTTCTTC.